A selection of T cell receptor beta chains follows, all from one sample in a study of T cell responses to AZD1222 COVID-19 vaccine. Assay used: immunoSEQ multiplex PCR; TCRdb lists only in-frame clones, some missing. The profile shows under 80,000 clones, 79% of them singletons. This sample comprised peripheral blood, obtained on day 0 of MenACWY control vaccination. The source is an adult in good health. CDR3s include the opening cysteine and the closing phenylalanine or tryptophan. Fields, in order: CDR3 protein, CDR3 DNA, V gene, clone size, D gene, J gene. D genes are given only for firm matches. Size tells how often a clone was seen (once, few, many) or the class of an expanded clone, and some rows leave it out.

CDR3: CASNRVATGELFF; DNA: TGTGCCAGCAACAGGGTCGCCACCGGGGAGCTGTTTTTT; V: TRBV2; size: -; D: -; J: TRBJ2-2
CDR3: CASSPQGGLYNEQFF; DNA: TGTGCCAGCAGCCCGCAAGGCGGGCTTTACAATGAGCAGTTCTTC; V: TRBV7-2; size: -; D: -; J: TRBJ2-1
CDR3: CASSPGQESYEQYF; DNA: TGTGCCAGCAGTCCGGGACAGGAGTCCTACGAGCAGTACTTC; V: TRBV27; size: -; D: TRBD1; J: TRBJ2-7
CDR3: CASVATDVYNEQFF; DNA: TGTGCCAGCGTAGCGACCGACGTTTACAATGAGCAGTTCTTC; V: TRBV2; size: -; D: -; J: TRBJ2-1
CDR3: CASSPSGSSGSRTTDNEQFF; DNA: TGCGCCAGCAGCCCATCCGGCTCTAGCGGGAGCCGGACAACGGACAATGAGCAGTTCTTC; V: TRBV4-1; size: -; D: TRBD2; J: TRBJ2-1
CDR3: CASSEAGGTNYGYTF; DNA: TGTGCCAGCAGTGAAGCAGGCGGGACGAACTATGGCTACACCTTC; V: TRBV6-1; size: few; D: -; J: TRBJ1-2
CDR3: CASSLLKGRETQYF; DNA: TGTGCCAGCAGCTTGCTAAAGGGACGAGAGACCCAGTACTTC; V: TRBV5-6; size: -; D: -; J: TRBJ2-5
CDR3: CASSPLLSVLTF; DNA: TGTGCCAGCAGCCCCCTGCTGAGCGTCCTGACTTTC; V: TRBV5-6; size: -; D: -; J: TRBJ2-6
CDR3: CASRVDSTDTQYF; DNA: TGTGCCAGCAGGGTAGACAGTACAGATACGCAGTATTTT; V: TRBV2; size: -; D: -; J: TRBJ2-3
CDR3: CASSQDAPRVWGNTGELFF; DNA: TGCGCCAGCAGCCAAGATGCGCCGAGAGTCTGGGGGAACACCGGGGAGCTGTTTTTT; V: TRBV4-3; size: -; D: -; J: TRBJ2-2
CDR3: CASSPQVLNTEAFF; DNA: TGTGCCAGCAGTCCACAGGTCTTGAACACTGAAGCTTTCTTT; V: TRBV2; size: -; D: -; J: TRBJ1-1